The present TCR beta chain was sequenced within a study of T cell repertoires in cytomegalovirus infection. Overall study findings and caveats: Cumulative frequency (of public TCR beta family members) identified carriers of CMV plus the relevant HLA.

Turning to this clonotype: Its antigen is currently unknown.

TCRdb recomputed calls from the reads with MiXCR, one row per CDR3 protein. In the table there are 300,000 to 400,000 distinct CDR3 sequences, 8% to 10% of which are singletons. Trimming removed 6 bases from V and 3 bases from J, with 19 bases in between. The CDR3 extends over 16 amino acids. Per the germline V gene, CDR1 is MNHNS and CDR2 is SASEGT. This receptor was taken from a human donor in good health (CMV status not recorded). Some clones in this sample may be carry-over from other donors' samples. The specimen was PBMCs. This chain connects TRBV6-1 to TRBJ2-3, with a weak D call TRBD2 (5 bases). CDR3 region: CASSTGLSRLTDTQYF. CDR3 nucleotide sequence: TGTGCCAGCAGCACCGGACTTAGCCGATTGACAGATACGCAGTATTTT.